A single sample gave rise to the 11 T cell receptor beta chains below, sequenced in a study of molecular identifiers for immune sequencing clone quantification. From the PCR reads, TCRdb called clonotypes with MiXCR, one entry per CDR3 protein. This table has approximately 100,000 distinct CDR3 sequences, under 40% appearing once. Sequences were obtained from naive CD8+ T cells from blood, with Jurkat cell RNA spiked in. Subset described: FACS-sorted CD8+CD4-CCR7+CD45RA+ naive T cells. These receptors were collected from a human donor in good health. Some libraries in this study had Jurkat cell RNA spiked in.

The sample holds a few counts of this clonotype. J is TRBJ2-7 and V is TRBV7-9; 11 bases are shared with TRBD1. CDR1 and CDR2 (germline): SEHNR, FQNEAQ (reference sequence). The V and J ends lost 5 bases and 5 bases, in that order; junction bases with no gene match: 5. CDR3 size: 14 residues. CDR3 bases: TGTGCCAGCAGCATTTGGACAGGGGGCCACGAGCAGTACTTC. Its protein is CASSIWTGGHEQYF.

The chain carries TRBV6-5 and TRBJ1-4; no definite D call. Trimming left V 4 bases short and J 5 bases short, with 14 bases between. Germline lookup yields CDR1 MNHEY and CDR2 SVGAGI. This CDR3 is 15 amino acids long. DNA of the CDR3: TGTGCCAGCAGTTCCCTGACCGAAATGAATGAAAAACTGTTTTTT. Protein product: CASSSLTEMNEKLFF.

About this clonotype: This may come from a read error, since a much larger clone is one base off. The chain couples TRBV6-2 or TRBV6-3 to TRBJ2-1; D remains ambiguous. Germline CDR1 reads MNHEY; CDR2 reads SVGEGT. The CDR3 is 11 residues long. The V and J ends lost 6 bases and 10 bases respectively, with 10 bases between them. The CDR3 protein is CASRYGYEQFF. As DNA, the CDR3 is TGTGCCAGCAGATACGGGTACGAGCAGTTCTTC.

As concerns this clonotype: A clone one base away is much larger, so this may be a read error. The chain combines TRBV24-1 with TRBJ1-5; possibly TRBD1 for D (6 bases). CDR3 length: 14 amino acids. Germline CDR1 KGHDR, CDR2 SFDVKD. The CDR3 DNA reads as TGTGCCACCAGTGAACAGGGTACCGATCAGCCCCAGCAATTT. This translates into CATSEQGTDQPQQF.

This clonotype was detected once. Possible read error: a much larger clone is one base away. The chain recombines TRBV29-1 with TRBJ2-7, with D possibly being TRBD1 (6 bases). Germline CDR1 and CDR2: SQVTM and ANQGSEA. This CDR3 is 11 amino acids long. V shed 3 bases and J shed 7 bases, with 10 bases lying between them. The CDR3 loop is CSVDEGGEQYF. Here the CDR3 DNA reads TGCAGCGTTGACGAAGGGGGTGAGCAGTACTTC.

This clonotype was seen more than once but under ten times. The chain combines TRBV3-1 with TRBJ2-2, with D tentatively TRBD2 (6 bases). With 2 bases removed from V and 6 bases from J, the gap between germline ends came to 19 bases. The CDR3 totals 17 residues. From germline, CDR1 is LGHDT and CDR2 YNNKEL (reference sequence). The CDR3 bases are TGTGCCAGCAGCCAACCTTCGGGGACTCTGTGGCCCGGGGAGCTGTTTTTT. This codes for CASSQPSGTLWPGELFF.

Concerning this clonotype: One junction end disagrees with the germline gene, perhaps due to a read error. This sequence joins TRBV28 and TRBJ2-7; TRBD1 matches 12 bases. Germline V gene data show CDR1 as MDHEN and CDR2 as SYDVKM. The CDR3 is made up of 17 amino acids. This CDR3 reads CTSSLLPGTGGWDEQYF. In nucleotides, the CDR3 is TGTACCAGCAGTTTGCTTCCGGGGACAGGGGGCTGGGACGAGCAGTACTTC.

Only a few counts were recorded for this clonotype. This rearrangement joins TRBV24-1 to TRBJ2-3; D could derive from TRBD1 or TRBD2 (5 bases each). The ends were cut back, 2 bases at V and 4 bases at J, with 15 bases in the middle. CDR3 length: 16 residues. Germline assignment: CDR1 KGHDR and CDR2 SFDVKD. This chain's CDR3 is CATSDYSIGTADTQYF. CDR3 nucleotides: TGTGCCACCAGTGATTACTCGATAGGGACGGCAGATACGCAGTATTTT.

The genes are TRBV20-1 and TRBJ2-7; perhaps TRBD2 as D (5 bases). Looked up from germline, CDR1 is DFQATT and CDR2 is SNEGSKA (reference sequence). There are 13 residues in the CDR3. With 5 bases removed from V and 7 bases from J, the gap between germline ends came to 18 bases. CDR3 DNA sequence: TGCAGTGCTGCAGCGGACCTTCGGGGAGAGCAGTACTTC. This gives the protein CSAAADLRGEQYF.

This clonotype has ten or more counts. The V and J genes are TRBV6-2 or TRBV6-3 and TRBJ2-3; D is unresolved. The V and J ends lost 7 bases and 1 base respectively, with 3 bases between them. Germline V gene data show CDR1 as MNHEY and CDR2 as SVGEGT. This CDR3 contains 11 residues. Written as DNA, the CDR3 is TGTGCCAGCATGGGCACAGATACGCAGTATTTT. It specifies CASMGTDTQYF.

Of note for this clonotype: This clone may be a read error of a much larger clone one base away. The chain is built from TRBV6-2 or TRBV6-3 and TRBJ1-5; possible D gene TRBD1, 5 bases. Germline V gives CDR1 MNHEY, CDR2 SVGEGT. The CDR3 sequence is 13 residues long. CDR3 sequence (DNA): TGTGCCAGCATTGACAGTAGCAATCGGCCCCAGCATTTT. Translating it yields CASIDSSNRPQHF.